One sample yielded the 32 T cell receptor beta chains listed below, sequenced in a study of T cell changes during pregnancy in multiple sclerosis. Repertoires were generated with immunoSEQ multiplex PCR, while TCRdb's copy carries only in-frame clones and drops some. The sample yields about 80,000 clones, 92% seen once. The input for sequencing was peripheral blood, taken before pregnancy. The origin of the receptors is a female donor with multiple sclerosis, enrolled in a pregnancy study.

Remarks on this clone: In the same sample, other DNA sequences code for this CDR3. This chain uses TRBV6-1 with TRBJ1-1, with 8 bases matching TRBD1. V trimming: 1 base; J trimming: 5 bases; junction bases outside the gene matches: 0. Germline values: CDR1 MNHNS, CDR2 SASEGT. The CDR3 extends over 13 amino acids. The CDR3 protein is CASSEDRGTEAFF. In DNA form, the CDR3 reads TGTGCCAGCAGTGAAGACAGGGGGACTGAAGCTTTCTTT.

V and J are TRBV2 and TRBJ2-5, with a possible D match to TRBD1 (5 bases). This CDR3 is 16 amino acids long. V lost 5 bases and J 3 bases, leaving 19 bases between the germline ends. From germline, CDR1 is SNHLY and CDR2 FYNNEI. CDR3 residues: CASSSTAGSVEETQYF. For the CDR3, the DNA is TGTGCCAGCAGTTCGACTGCAGGGTCGGTCGAAGAGACCCAGTACTTC.

This chain's CDR3 is CASSSGQGRTDTQYF. The CDR3, as DNA: TGTGCCAGCAGCTCAGGACAGGGTCGCACAGATACGCAGTATTTT. The chain recombines TRBV7-9 with TRBJ2-3; 8 bases align to TRBD1. The CDR3 spans 15 residues. The germline gives CDR1 SEHNR, CDR2 FQNEAQ (reference sequence). V shed 4 bases and J 1 base; nucleotides not matched to a gene: 4.

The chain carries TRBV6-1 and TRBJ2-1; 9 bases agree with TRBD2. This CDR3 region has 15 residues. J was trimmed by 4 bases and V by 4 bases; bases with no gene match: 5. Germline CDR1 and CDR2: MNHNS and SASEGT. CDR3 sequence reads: CASSVSGGHYNEQFF. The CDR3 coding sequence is TGTGCCAGCAGTGTTAGCGGGGGTCATTACAATGAGCAGTTCTTC.

CDR3 sequence: CASSLSPWGQGLFSPLHF. Here the CDR3 DNA reads TGTGCCAGCAGCTTGTCTCCCTGGGGACAGGGTCTATTTTCACCCCTCCACTTT. The chain employs TRBV7-9 and TRBJ1-6; TRBD1 aligns across 9 bases. This CDR3 region has 18 residues. The germline gives CDR1 SEHNR, CDR2 FQNEAQ (reference sequence). Trimming took 3 bases from V and 9 from J; bases not matched to a gene: 15.

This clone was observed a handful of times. Here the CDR3 DNA reads TGTGCCAGCAGTTTAGCGGTGGGGGGACAGCCCCAGCATTTT. Its protein is CASSLAVGGQPQHF. This chain connects TRBV27 to TRBJ1-5; D is possibly TRBD1 (5 bases). Trimming took off 2 bases at V and 7 bases at J, with 12 bases between the two ends. This CDR3 has 14 amino acids. CDR1 is MNHEY, CDR2 SMNVEV, per germline (reference sequence).

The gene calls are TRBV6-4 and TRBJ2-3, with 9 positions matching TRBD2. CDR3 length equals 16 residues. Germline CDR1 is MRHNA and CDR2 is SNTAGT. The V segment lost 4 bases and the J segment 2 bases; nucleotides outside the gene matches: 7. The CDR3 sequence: CASSVIGGGATDTQYF. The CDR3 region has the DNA TGTGCCAGCAGTGTCATAGGCGGGGGGGCCACAGATACGCAGTATTTT.

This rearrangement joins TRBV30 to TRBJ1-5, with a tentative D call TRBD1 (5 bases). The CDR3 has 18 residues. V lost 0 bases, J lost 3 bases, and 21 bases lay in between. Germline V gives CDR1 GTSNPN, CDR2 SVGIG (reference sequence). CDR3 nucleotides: TGTGCCTGGAGTGTACTTCAGTGGGCAGGGCGGAACAATCAGCCCCAGCATTTT. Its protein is CAWSVLQWAGRNNQPQHF. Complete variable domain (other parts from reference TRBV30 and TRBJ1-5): SQTIHQWPATLVQPVGSPLSLECTVEGTSNPNLYWYRQAAGRGLQLLFYSVGIGQISSEVPQNLSASRPQDRQFILSSKKLLLSDSGFYLCAWSVLQWAGRNNQPQHFGDGTRLSIL.

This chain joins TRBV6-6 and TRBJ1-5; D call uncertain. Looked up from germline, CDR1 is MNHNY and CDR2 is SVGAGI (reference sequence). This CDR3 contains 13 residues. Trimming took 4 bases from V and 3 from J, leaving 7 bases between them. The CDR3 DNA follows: TGTGCCAGCAGTTCCGACTCCAATCAGCCCCAGCATTTT. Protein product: CASSSDSNQPQHF.

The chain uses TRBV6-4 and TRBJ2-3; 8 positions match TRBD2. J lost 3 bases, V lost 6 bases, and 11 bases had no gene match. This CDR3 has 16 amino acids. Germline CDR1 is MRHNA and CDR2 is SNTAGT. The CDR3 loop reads CASRPYGGAGTDTQYF. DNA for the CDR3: TGTGCCAGCAGACCTTACGGGGGGGCCGGAACAGATACGCAGTATTTT.

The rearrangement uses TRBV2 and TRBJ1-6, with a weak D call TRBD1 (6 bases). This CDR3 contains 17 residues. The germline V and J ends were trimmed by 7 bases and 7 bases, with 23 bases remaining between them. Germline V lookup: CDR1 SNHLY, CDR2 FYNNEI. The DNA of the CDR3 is TGTGCCAGCAAGGGGGGAGGGGCCAGGGAGCAAAATTCACCCCTCCACTTT. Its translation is CASKGGGAREQNSPLHF.

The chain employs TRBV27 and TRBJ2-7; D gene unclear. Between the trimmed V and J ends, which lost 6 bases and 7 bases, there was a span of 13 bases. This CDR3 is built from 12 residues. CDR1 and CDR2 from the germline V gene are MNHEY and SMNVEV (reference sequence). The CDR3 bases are TGTGCCAGCAGGGCCGCCAACGATGAGCAGTACTTC. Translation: CASRAANDEQYF.

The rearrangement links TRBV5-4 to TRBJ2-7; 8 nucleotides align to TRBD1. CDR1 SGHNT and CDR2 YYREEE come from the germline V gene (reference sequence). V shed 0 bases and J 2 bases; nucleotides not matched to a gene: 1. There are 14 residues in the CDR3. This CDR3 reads CASSLGTGTYEQYF. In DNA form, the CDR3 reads TGTGCCAGCAGCTTGGGGACAGGGACCTACGAGCAGTACTTC.

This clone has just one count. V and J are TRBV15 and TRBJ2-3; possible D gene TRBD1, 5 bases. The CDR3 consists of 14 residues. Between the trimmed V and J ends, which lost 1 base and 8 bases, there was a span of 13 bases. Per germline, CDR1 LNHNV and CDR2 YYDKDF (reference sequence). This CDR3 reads CATSRGSGPGTQYF. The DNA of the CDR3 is TGTGCCACCAGCAGAGGATCAGGGCCCGGTACGCAGTATTTT.

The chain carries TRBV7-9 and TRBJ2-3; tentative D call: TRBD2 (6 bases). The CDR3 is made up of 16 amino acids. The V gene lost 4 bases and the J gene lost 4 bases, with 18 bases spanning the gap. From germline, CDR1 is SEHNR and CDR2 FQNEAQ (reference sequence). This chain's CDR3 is CASSWAGTGESDTQYF. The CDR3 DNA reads TGTGCCAGCAGCTGGGCCGGGACGGGAGAATCAGATACGCAGTATTTT.

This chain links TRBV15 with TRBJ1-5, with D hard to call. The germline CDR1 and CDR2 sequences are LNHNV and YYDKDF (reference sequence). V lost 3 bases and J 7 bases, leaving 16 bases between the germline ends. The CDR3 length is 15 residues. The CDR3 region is CATSRNPGGNQPQHF. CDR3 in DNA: TGTGCCACCAGCAGGAACCCCGGAGGTAACCAGCCCCAGCATTTT.

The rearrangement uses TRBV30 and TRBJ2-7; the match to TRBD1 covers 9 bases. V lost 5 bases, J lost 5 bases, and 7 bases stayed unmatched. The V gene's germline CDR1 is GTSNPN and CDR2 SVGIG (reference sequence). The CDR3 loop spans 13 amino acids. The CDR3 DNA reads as TGTGCCTGGTCGGGACAGGGCCGGAACGAGCAGTACTTC. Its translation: CAWSGQGRNEQYF.

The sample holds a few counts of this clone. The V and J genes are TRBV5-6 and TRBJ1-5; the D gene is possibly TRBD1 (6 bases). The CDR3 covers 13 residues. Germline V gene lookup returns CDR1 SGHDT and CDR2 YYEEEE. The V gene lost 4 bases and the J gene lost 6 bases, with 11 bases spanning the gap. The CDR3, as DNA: TGTGCCAGCAGCCTCTCAGGGGCTCAGCCCCAGCATTTT. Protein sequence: CASSLSGAQPQHF.

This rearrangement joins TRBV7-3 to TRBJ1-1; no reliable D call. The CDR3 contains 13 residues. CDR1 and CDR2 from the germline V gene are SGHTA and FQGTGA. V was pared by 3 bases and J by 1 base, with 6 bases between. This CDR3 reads CASSFGGNTEAFF. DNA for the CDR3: TGTGCCAGCAGCTTCGGCGGGAACACTGAAGCTTTCTTT.

The CDR3 spells CASRQQGVELEKLFF. CDR3 nucleotide sequence: TGTGCCAGCAGACAACAGGGAGTGGAGTTAGAAAAACTGTTTTTT. The chain carries TRBV11-2 and TRBJ1-4; D is perhaps TRBD1 (6 bases). V was trimmed by 6 bases and J by 8 bases, leaving 19 bases between them. This CDR3 has 15 amino acids. Germline V gives CDR1 SGHAT, CDR2 FQNNGV.

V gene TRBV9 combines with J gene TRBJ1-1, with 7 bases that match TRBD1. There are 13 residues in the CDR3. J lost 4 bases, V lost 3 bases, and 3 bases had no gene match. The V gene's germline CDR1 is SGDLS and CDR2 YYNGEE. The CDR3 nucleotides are TGTGCCAGCAGCGAACAGGGGATCACTGAAGCTTTCTTT. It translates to CASSEQGITEAFF.

Here the CDR3 reads CASSYYIQGVTEKLFF. In DNA, the CDR3 is TGTGCCAGCAGTTACTATATACAGGGAGTGACGGAAAAACTGTTTTTT. The chain couples TRBV6-5 to TRBJ1-4; possibly TRBD1 for D (6 bases). There are 16 residues in the CDR3. Germline CDR1 is MNHEY and CDR2 is SVGAGI. V lost 1 base, J lost 8 bases, and 17 bases lay in between.

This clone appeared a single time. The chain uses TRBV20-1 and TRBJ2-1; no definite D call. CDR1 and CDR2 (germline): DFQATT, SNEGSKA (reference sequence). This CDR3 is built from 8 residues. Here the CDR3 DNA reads TGCGGAGCCAGTGAGCAGTTCTTC. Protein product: CGASEQFF.

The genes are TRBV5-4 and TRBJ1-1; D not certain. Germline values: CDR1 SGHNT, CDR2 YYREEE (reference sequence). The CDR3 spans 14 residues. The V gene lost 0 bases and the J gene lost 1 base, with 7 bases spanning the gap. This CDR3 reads CASSLATENTEAFF. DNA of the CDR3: TGTGCCAGCAGCTTGGCGACTGAGAACACTGAAGCTTTCTTT.

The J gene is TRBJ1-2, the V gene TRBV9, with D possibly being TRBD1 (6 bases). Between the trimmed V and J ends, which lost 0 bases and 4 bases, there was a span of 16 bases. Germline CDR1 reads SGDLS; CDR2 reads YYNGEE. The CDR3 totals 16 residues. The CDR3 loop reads CASSVGRQDIGYGYTF. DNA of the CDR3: TGTGCCAGCAGCGTAGGCCGACAGGACATCGGCTATGGCTACACCTTC. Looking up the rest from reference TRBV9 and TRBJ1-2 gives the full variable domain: DSGVTQTPKHLITATGQRVTLRCSPRSGDLSVYWYQQSLDQGLQFLIQYYNGEERAKGNILERFSAQQFPDLHSELNLSSLELGDSALYFCASSVGRQDIGYGYTFGSGTRLTVV.

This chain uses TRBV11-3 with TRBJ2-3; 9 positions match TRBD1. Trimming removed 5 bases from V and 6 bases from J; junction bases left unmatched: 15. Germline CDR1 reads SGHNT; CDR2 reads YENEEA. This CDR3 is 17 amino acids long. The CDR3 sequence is CASSHRTGAISGDTQYF. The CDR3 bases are TGTGCCAGCAGCCACCGGACAGGGGCCATCTCGGGGGATACGCAGTATTTT. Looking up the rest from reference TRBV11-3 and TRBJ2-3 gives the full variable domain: EAGVVQSPRYKIIEKKQPVAFWCNPISGHNTLYWYLQNLGQGPELLIRYENEEAVDDSQLPKDRFSAERLKGVDSTLKIQPAELGDSAVYLCASSHRTGAISGDTQYFGPGTRLTVL.

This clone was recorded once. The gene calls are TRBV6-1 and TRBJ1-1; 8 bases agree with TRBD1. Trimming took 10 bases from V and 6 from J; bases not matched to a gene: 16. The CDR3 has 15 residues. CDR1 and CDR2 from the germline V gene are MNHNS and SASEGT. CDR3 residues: CATYRDRSTLSEAFF. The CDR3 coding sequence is TGTGCCACCTACCGGGACAGGAGCACCCTGTCTGAAGCTTTCTTT.

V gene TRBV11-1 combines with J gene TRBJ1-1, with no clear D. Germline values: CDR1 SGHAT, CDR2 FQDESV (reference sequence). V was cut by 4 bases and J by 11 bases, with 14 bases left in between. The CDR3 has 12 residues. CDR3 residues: CASSSPTGRAFF. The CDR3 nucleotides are TGTGCCAGCAGCTCCCCAACCGGGAGGGCTTTCTTT.

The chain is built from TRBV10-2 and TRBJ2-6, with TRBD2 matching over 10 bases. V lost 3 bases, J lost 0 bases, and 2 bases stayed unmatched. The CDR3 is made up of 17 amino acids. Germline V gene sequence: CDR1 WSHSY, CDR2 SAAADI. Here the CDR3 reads CASSDTSGTSGANVLTF. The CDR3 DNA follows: TGCGCCAGCAGTGATACTAGCGGGACCTCTGGGGCCAACGTCCTGACTTTC.

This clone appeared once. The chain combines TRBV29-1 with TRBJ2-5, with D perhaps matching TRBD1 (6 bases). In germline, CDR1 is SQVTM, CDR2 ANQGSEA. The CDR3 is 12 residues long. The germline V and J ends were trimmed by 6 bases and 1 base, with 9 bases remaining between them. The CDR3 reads CSVRTVQETQYF. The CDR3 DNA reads TGCAGCGTCCGGACAGTCCAAGAGACCCAGTACTTC.

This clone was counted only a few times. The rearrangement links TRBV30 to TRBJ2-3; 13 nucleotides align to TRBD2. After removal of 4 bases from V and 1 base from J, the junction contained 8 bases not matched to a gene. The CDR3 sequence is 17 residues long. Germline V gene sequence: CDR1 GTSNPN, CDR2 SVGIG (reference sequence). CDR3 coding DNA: TGTGCCTGGATGGGGACTAGCGGGGTTCAAGGCACAGATACGCAGTATTTT. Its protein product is CAWMGTSGVQGTDTQYF.

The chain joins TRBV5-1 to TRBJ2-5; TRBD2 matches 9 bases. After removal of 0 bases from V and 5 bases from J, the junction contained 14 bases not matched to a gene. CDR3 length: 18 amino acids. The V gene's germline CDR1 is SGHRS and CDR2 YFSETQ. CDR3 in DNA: TGCGCCAGCAGCTTGGTGGCTAGCGGGGAGTATGTGGAGGAGACCCAGTACTTC. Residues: CASSLVASGEYVEETQYF.